This TCR beta chain was obtained from a study of CD8 T cells in Susac syndrome. cDNA came from about 0.5 to 1 ug RNA primed by random hexamers. Across 54 Vbeta and 13 Jbeta, TCR beta CDR3 was amplified with immunoSEQ multiplex PCR. A single record per CDR3 protein comes from TCRdb applying MiXCR to the immunoSEQ multiplex PCR reads. The sample shows roughly 120,000 distinct CDR3 sequences, around 94% of them seen only once. The CDR3 totals 12 residues. Germline loops: CDR1 SGHTA, CDR2 FQGNSA. The ends lost 5 bases at V and 6 bases at J; junction bases unmatched: 4. This sequence joins TRBV7-2 and TRBJ2-7; 7 positions match TRBD1. The clonotype originates from a human donor in good health. The sample comprised CD4+ T cells from PBMCs. CDR3 nucleotides: TGTGCCAGCAGCCCGACAGGGACCGAGCAGTACTTC. Amino acid sequence: CASSPTGTEQYF.